This T cell receptor beta chain was recorded in a study of vaccination and CD4 T cells after COVID-19. For the study at large: Two of the convalescents were Hispanic, and convalescents were six males and four females. Post-COVID draws followed diagnosis by a median roughly 100 days (range 35 to 161). Each control was exposed to a CEFX pool, an HIV-1 Nef pool, or no peptide at all.

Sequencing of DNA taken from cultured CD4+ T cells relied on the Oncomine TCR Beta short-read assay. Cultures of CD4+ T cells served as the source for extracting genomic DNA. TCRdb re-derived calls from the PCR reads in MiXCR, one entry per CDR3 protein. The top ten clones hold approximately 11% of a sample with under 25,000 distinct CDR3 sequences, 20% to 30% of them seen once. Details on this clonotype: What it recognizes is unknown.

Treatment denoted: approximately 9-day PBMC culture with coronavirus spike peptide pools or control peptides (ViraFEST assay). CDR1 and CDR2 from the germline V gene are SGDLS and YYNGEE. The V gene end was trimmed by 0 bases and the J gene end by 2 bases; junction bases not matched to a gene: 7. The CDR3 sequence is 16 residues long. The sequenced sample was cultured CD4+ T cells from blood. The genes are TRBV9 and TRBJ2-5, with 7 nucleotides matching TRBD1. This receptor was identified in a human donor with COVID-19. CDR3 loop: CASSVVGQSLQETQYF. CDR3 sequence (DNA): TGTGCCAGCAGCGTAGTGGGACAGAGTCTACAAGAGACCCAGTACTTC.